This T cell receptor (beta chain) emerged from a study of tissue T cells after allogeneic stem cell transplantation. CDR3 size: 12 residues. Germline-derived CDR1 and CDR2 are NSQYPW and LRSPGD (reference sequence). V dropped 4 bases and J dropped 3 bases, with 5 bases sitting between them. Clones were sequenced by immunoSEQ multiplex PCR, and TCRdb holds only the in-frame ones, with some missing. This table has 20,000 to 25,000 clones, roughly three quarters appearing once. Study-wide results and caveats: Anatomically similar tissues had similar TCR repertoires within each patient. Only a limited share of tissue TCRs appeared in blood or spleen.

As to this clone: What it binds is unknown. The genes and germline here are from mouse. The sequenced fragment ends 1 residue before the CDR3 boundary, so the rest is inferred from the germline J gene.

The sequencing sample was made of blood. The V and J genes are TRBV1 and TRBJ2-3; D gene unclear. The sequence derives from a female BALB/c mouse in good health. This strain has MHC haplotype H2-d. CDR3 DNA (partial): TGCACCTGCAGTGGCCTGGCAGAAACGCTGTAT. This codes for CTCSGLAETLY. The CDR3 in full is CTCSGLAETLYF.